This T cell receptor (beta chain) was profiled in a study of blood T cell repertoires in COVID-19. Background on the study: Acute-phase and convalescent COVID-19 samples originated in the United States, Italy and Spain.

In the original processing: From reference gene primer amplification, estimates of nucleated cell counts were derived. Using immunoSEQ multiplex PCR, the repertoire was profiled, and TCRdb retains in-frame clones only, with some absent. Clone size and the V and J calls come from that table; the DNA yielded D and trimming. There are approximately 21,000 clones in the sample; around 90% occur only once, and 18% lies in the top ten. The ends lost 3 bases at V and 7 bases at J; junction bases unmatched: 8. CDR1 is SGHTA, CDR2 FQGNSA, per germline. This CDR3 contains 14 residues. The TCR was taken from a human donor in a cohort sampled during active COVID-19. The chain uses TRBV7-2 and TRBJ2-7, with 8 bases that match TRBD2. The sequenced sample consisted of peripheral blood. The CDR3 sequence is CASSFGGGFREQYF. The CDR3 DNA follows: TGTGCCAGCAGCTTCGGGGGGGGATTTCGAGAGCAGTACTTC.